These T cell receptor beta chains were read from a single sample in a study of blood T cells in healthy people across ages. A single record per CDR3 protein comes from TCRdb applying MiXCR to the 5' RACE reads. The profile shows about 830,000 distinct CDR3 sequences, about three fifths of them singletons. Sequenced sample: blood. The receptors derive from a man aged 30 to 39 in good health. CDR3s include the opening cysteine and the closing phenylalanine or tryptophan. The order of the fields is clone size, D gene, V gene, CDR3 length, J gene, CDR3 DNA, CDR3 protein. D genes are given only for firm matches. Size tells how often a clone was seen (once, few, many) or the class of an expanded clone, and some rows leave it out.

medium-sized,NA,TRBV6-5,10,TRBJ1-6,TGTGCCAGCGGAGGTTCACCCCTCCACTTT,CASGGSPLHF
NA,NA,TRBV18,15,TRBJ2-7,TGTGCCAGCTCACCTCGATTGGGGGAAGAGTACGAGCAGTACTTC,CASSPRLGEEYEQYF
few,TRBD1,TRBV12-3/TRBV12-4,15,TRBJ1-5,TGTGCCAGCAGTCCCGGACAGGTCCCGGGGCAGCCCCAGCATTTT,CASSPGQVPGQPQHF
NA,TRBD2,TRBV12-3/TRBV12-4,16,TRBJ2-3,TGTGCCAGCAGTTTAGGGACTAGCGGGAGGCTGGATACGCAGTATTTT,CASSLGTSGRLDTQYF
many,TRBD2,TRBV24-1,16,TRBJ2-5,TGTGCCACCAGTGATTTAACTAGCGGCGACCAAGAGACCCAGTACTTC,CATSDLTSGDQETQYF
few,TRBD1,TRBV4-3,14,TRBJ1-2,TGCGCCAGCCGCTCCATGGGACAGGGTTCGGGCTACACCTTC,CASRSMGQGSGYTF
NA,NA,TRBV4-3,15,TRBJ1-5,TGCGCCAGCAGCCAAGGCAGGGATAGCAATCAGCCCCAGCATTTT,CASSQGRDSNQPQHF
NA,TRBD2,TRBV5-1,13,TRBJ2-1,TGCGCCAGCAGCCGACGGGGGGAGAATGAGCAGTTCTTC,CASSRRGENEQFF
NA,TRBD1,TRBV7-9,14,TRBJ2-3,TGTGCCAGCAGCCACAGTCCAGGGGGCGATACGCAGTATTTT,CASSHSPGGDTQYF
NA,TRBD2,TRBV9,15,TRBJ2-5,TGTGCCAGCAGCGTAGGTAGCGGGGGGGAGGAGACCCAGTACTTC,CASSVGSGGEETQYF
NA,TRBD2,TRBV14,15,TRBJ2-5,TGTGCCAGCAGCCAAGCCCTAGCGGGAGCTCAGACCCAGTACTTC,CASSQALAGAQTQYF
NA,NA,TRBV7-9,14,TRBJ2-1,TGTGCCAGCAGCTTAAATCCAGGAGATAAGGAGCAGTTCTTC,CASSLNPGDKEQFF
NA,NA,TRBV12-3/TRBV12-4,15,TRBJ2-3,TGTGCCAGCAGCCATACGGGGGTTAGCACAGATGCGCAGTATTTT,CASSHTGVSTDAQYF
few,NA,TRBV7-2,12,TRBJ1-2,TGTGCCAGCAGGTCCCAGGAGGAAGTCTACACCTTC,CASRSQEEVYTF
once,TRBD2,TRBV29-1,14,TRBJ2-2,TGCAGCGTTGTCGTCGGGAGGGCCGCCGGGGAGCTGTTTTTT,CSVVVGRAAGELFF
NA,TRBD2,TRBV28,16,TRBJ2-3,TGTGCCAGCAGTTCACTCGGGACTAGCGGCCTCGATACGCAGTATTTT,CASSSLGTSGLDTQYF
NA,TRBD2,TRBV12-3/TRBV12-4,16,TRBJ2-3,TGTGCCAGCAGTACGCCGACTAGCGTCATCGCAGATACGCAGTATTTT,CASSTPTSVIADTQYF
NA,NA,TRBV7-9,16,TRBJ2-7,TGTGCCAGCAGGCCGCCGGGACGGAGTTGGAACTACGAGCAGTACTTC,CASRPPGRSWNYEQYF